This T cell receptor beta chain stems from a study of T cells in Graves' hyperthyroidism and ophthalmopathy (dated by TCRdb to 2018 to 2020). In the study overall: Peripheral blood samples were taken at initial diagnosis, before any treatment was given. TCR V-J signatures able to tell the groups apart were searched for in a discovery cohort of around 95 patients, of whom 43 had Graves' ophthalmopathy and 57 had stable Graves' hyperthyroidism. An independent validation cohort of around 19 hyperthyroidism patients and over 15 patients who later progressed to ophthalmopathy tested prospective prediction of ophthalmopathy. The 95 to 100 discovery patients were randomly divided into training and test sets at a 7:3 ratio. In addition, the study compared T-cell repertoires in thyroid tissue and in blood from several Graves' hyperthyroidism patients. After sampling, hyperthyroidism patients received methimazole starting at 30 mg daily, and ophthalmopathy patients received high-dose intravenous methylprednisolone. The paper reports TCR Vbeta CDR3 sequencing of over 130 peripheral blood samples: approximately 41 ophthalmopathy, under 80 hyperthyroidism and around 17 progressor patients. Broad study findings and their caveats: No statistical method was used to fix the sample size in advance, and group allocation was not hidden from the investigators. In validation, the model predicted progression to ophthalmopathy a median of around 6.5 months before onset, with over 55% sensitivity and roughly 73% specificity. A 13 V-J signature model separated ophthalmopathy from stable hyperthyroidism, with approximately 87% sensitivity and roughly 81% specificity in cross-validation and 80%/75% in testing. Blood samples also contained most of the expanded thyroid clonotypes (frequency above 0.001), which suggests that blood repertoires may reflect thyroid immune responses.

Stable Graves' hyperthyroidism was defined as the absence of progression to ophthalmopathy over 18 months of follow-up. Hyperthyroidism patients were newly diagnosed, had a disease duration of under 2 months, and were aged 18 to 65 years. Any patient with an uncontrolled infection, another autoimmune disease, pregnancy or lactation was excluded. Diagnoses were established on the basis of clinical symptoms, serum thyroxine and TRAb, thyroid ultrasound, and orbital computed tomography. PBMCs were isolated from around 10 ml of fresh peripheral blood by Ficoll-Paque density gradient centrifugation. Trizol reagent was used to extract total RNA, and RNA quality was then checked on an Agilent 2100 Bioanalyzer. Trimming takes 4 bases off V and 4 bases off J; junction bases not matched to a gene: 5. The CDR3 covers 14 residues, taking in both the cysteine and the phenylalanine. Just the 42-base CDR3 DNA is kept, in frame starting at base 1. Based on the germline V gene, the CDR1 and CDR2 sequences are SGHRS and YFSETQ.

This clonotype showed up many times. What antigen it recognizes has not been identified. There are no base qualities to consult, and no much larger clone falls within one base. The TCR beta CDR3 regions were amplified from RNA transcripts. For the first round of RT-PCR on the TCR CDR3, the HTBI primer set was used together with the Qiagen OneStep RT-PCR kit. Libraries were constructed in a second round of multiplex PCR, after which size selection and purification were carried out. Sequencing of the libraries was done on an Illumina HiSeq2000 using paired-end 100 bp reads. As for the original processing: SOAPnuke was used to process the raw data, removing reads that contained adapters or uncalled bases, had a mean Phred below 15, or lacked an exact match to the constant primer or identifier. COPE v1.2.5 was used to merge high-quality paired reads, and clonotypes were defined as unique nucleotide sequences. MiTCR v1.1 was used to align the clonotypes against IMGT TRBV, TRBD and TRBJ reference segments. The analysis included only V-J combinations with a frequency above 0.0001, which together covered around 99% of the repertoires. The TCS score was defined as F50 (clonal expansion) divided by E x V (chaos), with BLOSUM62-based TCRdist calculated between CDR3 peptides within each V-J. Welch's t-statistics and random forest reduced around 510 V-J features to some 14, which were used in a naive Bayes classifier (R e1071). The raw public data were reprocessed by TCRdb itself: fastp quality trimming at Q25, MiXCR clonotype calling, in-frame beta chains only. One record per CDR3 amino acid sequence lists the most common genes and DNA. These V and J calls derive from TCRdb rather than the authors' analysis. In all, the sample holds about 420,000 distinct CDR3 sequences, and 15% to 18% of those were seen once. Roughly 7.7% of the sample rests with the top ten.

Specimen: blood. The receptor comes from a woman in her late teens or twenties with Graves' hyperthyroidism. The V and J genes are TRBV5-1 and TRBJ2-7; 10 bases in between match TRBD1. This receptor carries the CDR3 CASSHRDRGYEQYF. The sequenced DNA: TGCGCCAGCAGCCACCGGGACAGGGGTTACGAGCAGTACTTC. This CDR3, with the reference TRBV5-1 and TRBJ2-7 proteins standing in past its ends, gives the full variable domain KAGVTQTPRYLIKTRGQQVTLSCSPISGHRSVSWYQQTPGQGLQFLFEYFSETQRNKGNFPGRFSGRQFSNSRSEMNVSTLELGDSALYLCASSHRDRGYEQYFGPGTRLTVT.